Sequencing of this T cell receptor beta chain was carried out in a study of blood T cells in healthy people across ages. Study-wide results and caveats: TCR beta diversity correlated strongly with naive T cell percentage.

This CDR3 has 16 residues. The germline V gene has CDR1 SGHVS and CDR2 FNYEAQ. For the second PCR, which ran for about 6 to 11 cycles, a sample-barcoded 5' primer and a J-beta primer mix were used. One entry per CDR3 protein, called by TCRdb with MiXCR from the 5' RACE reads. The data hold about 840,000 distinct CDR3 sequences, with 25% to 30% observed a single time. With respect to this clonotype: The antigen is unknown. A single base separates this from a much larger clone, so it may be a read error.

These data also formed part of another study, on T cells of mothers and their children.

The TCR comes from a middle-aged woman in good health. Sequenced sample: blood. The chain joins TRBV7-6 to TRBJ2-3, with a weak D call TRBD2 (6 bases). CDR3: CAGSLEGLRLTDTQYF. CDR3 nucleotides: TGTGCCGGCAGCTTAGAGGGACTCCGTCTCACGGATACGCAGTATTTT.